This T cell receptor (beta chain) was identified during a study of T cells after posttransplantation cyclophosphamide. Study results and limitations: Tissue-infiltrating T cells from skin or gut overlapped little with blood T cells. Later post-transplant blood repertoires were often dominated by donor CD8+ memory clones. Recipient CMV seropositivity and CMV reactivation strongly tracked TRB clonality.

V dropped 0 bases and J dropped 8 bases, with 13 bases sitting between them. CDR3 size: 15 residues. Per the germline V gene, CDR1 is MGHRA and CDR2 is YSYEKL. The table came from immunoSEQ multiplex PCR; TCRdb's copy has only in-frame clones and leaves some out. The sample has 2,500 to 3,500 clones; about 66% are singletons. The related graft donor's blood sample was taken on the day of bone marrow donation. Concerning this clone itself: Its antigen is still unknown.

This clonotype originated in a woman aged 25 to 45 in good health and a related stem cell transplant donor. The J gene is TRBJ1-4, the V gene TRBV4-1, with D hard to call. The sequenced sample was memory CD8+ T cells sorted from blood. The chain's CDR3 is CASSQDAGIGEKLFF. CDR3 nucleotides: TGCGCCAGCAGCCAAGACGCGGGGATCGGCGAAAAACTGTTTTTT.